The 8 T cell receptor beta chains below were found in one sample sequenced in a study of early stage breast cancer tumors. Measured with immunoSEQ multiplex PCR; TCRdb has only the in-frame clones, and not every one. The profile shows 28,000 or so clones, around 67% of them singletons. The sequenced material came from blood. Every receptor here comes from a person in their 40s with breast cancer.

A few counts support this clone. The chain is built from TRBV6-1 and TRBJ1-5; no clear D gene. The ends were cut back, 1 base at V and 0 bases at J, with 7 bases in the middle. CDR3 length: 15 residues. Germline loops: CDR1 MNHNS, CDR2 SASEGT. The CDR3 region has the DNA TGTGCCAGCAGTGAAGACAGACTTAGCAATCAGCCCCAGCATTTT. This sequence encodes CASSEDRLSNQPQHF.

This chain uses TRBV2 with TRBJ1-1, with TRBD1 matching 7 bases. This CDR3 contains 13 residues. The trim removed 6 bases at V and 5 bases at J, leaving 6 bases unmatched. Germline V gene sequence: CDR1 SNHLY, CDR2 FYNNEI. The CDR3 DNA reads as TGTGCCAGCAGAGTACAGGGGAAAACTGAAGCTTTCTTT. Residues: CASRVQGKTEAFF.

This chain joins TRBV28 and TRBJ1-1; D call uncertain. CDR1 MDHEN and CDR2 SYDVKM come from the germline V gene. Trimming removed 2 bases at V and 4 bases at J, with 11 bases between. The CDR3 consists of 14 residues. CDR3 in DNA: TGTGCCAGCAGTTTACCCTTCCAAGCCACTGAAGCTTTCTTT. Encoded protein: CASSLPFQATEAFF.

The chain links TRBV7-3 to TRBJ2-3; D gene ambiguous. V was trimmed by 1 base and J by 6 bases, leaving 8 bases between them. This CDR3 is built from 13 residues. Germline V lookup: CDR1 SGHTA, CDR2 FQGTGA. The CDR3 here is CASSLMVEDTQYF. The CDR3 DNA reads TGTGCCAGCAGCTTAATGGTCGAGGATACGCAGTATTTT.

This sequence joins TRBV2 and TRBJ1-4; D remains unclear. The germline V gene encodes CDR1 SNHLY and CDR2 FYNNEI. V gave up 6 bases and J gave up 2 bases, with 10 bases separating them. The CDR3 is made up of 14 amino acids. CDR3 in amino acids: CASRLELTNEKLFF. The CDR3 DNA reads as TGTGCCAGCAGATTAGAGCTCACTAATGAAAAACTGTTTTTT.

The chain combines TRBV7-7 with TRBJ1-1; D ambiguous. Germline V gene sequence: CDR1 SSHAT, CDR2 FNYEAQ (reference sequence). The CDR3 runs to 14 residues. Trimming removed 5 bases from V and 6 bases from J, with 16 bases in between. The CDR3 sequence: CASSPSGPGAEAFF. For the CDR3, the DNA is TGTGCCAGCAGCCCTAGCGGTCCCGGCGCTGAAGCTTTCTTT.

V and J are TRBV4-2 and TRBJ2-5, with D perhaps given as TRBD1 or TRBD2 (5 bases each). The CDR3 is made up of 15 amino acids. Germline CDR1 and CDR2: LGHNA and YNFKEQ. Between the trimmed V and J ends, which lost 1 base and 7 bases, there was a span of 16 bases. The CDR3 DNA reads TGTGCCAGCAGCCAAGCGTTGGGGGAATTGGGGACCCAGTACTTC. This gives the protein CASSQALGELGTQYF.

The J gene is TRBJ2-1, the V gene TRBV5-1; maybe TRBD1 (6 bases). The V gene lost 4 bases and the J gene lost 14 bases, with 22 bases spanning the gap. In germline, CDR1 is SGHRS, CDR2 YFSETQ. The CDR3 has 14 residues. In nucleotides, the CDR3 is TGCGCCAGCAGCGACCCACAGGGACCCAGGTTGAAGTTCTTC. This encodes CASSDPQGPRLKFF.